One sample yielded the 30 T cell receptor beta chains listed below, sequenced in a study of blood T cell repertoires in COVID-19. Here immunoSEQ multiplex PCR was the method, and the copy in TCRdb shows in-frame clones only, minus some. The table shows tens of thousands of clones, with more than 65% occurring only once. Input material: peripheral blood. These receptors all stem from an elderly man with COVID-19, enrolled during active disease.

The CDR3 region has the DNA TGTGCCAGTGGGACAGGGAGCGTCGGGGAGCTGTTTTTT. Residues: CASGTGSVGELFF. The V call is TRBV9, the J call TRBJ2-2, with 9 bases lining up with TRBD1. This CDR3 contains 13 residues. The germline V gene encodes CDR1 SGDLS and CDR2 YYNGEE. The V and J ends lost 8 bases and 7 bases, in that order; junction bases with no gene match: 6.

This chain connects TRBV7-2 to TRBJ2-3; 8 bases fit TRBD2. Germline-derived CDR1 and CDR2 are SGHTA and FQGNSA. The CDR3 covers 15 residues. Trimming cost V 2 bases and J 1 base; bases outside gene matches: 2. CDR3 residues: CASSLQAGGTDTQYF. The CDR3 region has the DNA TGTGCCAGCAGCTTACAAGCGGGAGGCACAGATACGCAGTATTTT.

This chain links TRBV21-1 with TRBJ1-5. TRBV21-1 counts as a pseudogene. The CDR3 is 17 amino acids. CDR3 region: CASSKVGFDAGGKPQHF. CDR3 DNA sequence: TGTGCCAGCAGCAAAGTGGGTTTCGATGCGGGGGGCAAGCCCCAGCATTTT.

The V gene is TRBV14, the J gene TRBJ1-5; 7 bases align to TRBD1. Germline V gives CDR1 SGHDN, CDR2 FVKESK. V lost 0 bases to trimming and J lost 0 bases; unmatched junction nucleotides: 14. This CDR3 comprises 20 residues. The CDR3 sequence is CASSQEERARDSDSNQPQHF. CDR3 bases: TGTGCCAGCAGCCAAGAGGAGCGAGCACGGGACAGCGATAGCAATCAGCCCCAGCATTTT.

The chain is built from TRBV7-2 and TRBJ1-2, with a tentative D call TRBD1 (5 bases). Trimming removed 3 bases from V and 4 bases from J, with 15 bases in between. The CDR3 extends over 15 amino acids. Germline CDR1 and CDR2: SGHTA and FQGNSA. As DNA, the CDR3 is TGTGCCAGCAGCTTCCCAGGGAGGGTAGTCTATGGCTACACCTTC. This sequence encodes CASSFPGRVVYGYTF.

This clone was recorded once. The chain has TRBV30 and TRBJ2-1; 10 positions agree with TRBD2. This CDR3 comprises 20 residues. Germline CDR1 and CDR2: GTSNPN and SVGIG (reference sequence). J lost 8 bases, V lost 2 bases, and 24 bases had no gene match. In DNA form, the CDR3 reads TGTGCCTGGAGTTATTGGACACCCTTAGGGGCTAGCGGGAGTAAGTATGAGCAGTTCTTC. It specifies CAWSYWTPLGASGSKYEQFF. The full variable domain, rest sourced from reference TRBV30 and TRBJ2-1, is SQTIHQWPATLVQPVGSPLSLECTVEGTSNPNLYWYRQAAGRGLQLLFYSVGIGQISSEVPQNLSASRPQDRQFILSSKKLLLSDSGFYLCAWSYWTPLGASGSKYEQFFGPGTRLTVL.

This CDR3 is CASSDTRSSYNSPLHF. CDR3 in DNA: TGTGCCAGCTCAGATACACGGAGCTCCTATAATTCACCCCTCCACTTT. J is TRBJ1-6 and V is TRBV18; D is uncertain. CDR1 and CDR2 from the germline V gene are KGHSH and LQKENI. The CDR3 length is 16 residues. V lost 5 bases and J lost 0, with 11 bases in between. Combining the CDR3 with reference TRBV18 and TRBJ1-6 gives the whole variable domain NAGVMQNPRHLVRRRGQEARLRCSPMKGHSHVYWYRQLPEEGLKFMVYLQKENIIDESGMPKERFSAEFPKEGPSILRIQQVVRGDSAAYFCASSDTRSSYNSPLHFGNGTRLTVT.

V is TRBV12-3 or TRBV12-4 and J is TRBJ2-1; D is uncertain. The CDR3 loop spans 12 amino acids. Trimming took 6 bases from V and 5 from J, leaving 8 bases between them. In nucleotides, the CDR3 is TGTGCCAGCAGGTTCACAGACAATGAGCAGTTCTTC. It specifies CASRFTDNEQFF.

The chain has TRBV7-3 and TRBJ1-2; maybe TRBD1 (6 bases). CDR1 SGHTA and CDR2 FQGTGA come from the germline V gene. The CDR3 is 13 amino acids. V lost 2 bases to trimming and J lost 7 bases, with 11 bases between them. CDR3 region: CASSLQGRGGYTF. In nucleotides, the CDR3 is TGTGCCAGCAGCTTACAGGGGAGAGGTGGCTACACCTTC.

This chain uses TRBV2 with TRBJ1-1; TRBD1 matches 8 bases. The V gene's germline CDR1 is SNHLY and CDR2 FYNNEI. This CDR3 has 13 amino acids. Unmatched junction bases numbered 7, after V lost 9 bases and J lost 4 bases. In nucleotides, the CDR3 is TGTGCCAGTAGAGGACAGGGCGGCACTGAAGCTTTCTTT. It yields the protein CASRGQGGTEAFF.

The gene calls are TRBV3-1 (or the pseudogene TRBV3-2) and TRBJ1-4, with a tentative D call TRBD1 (5 bases). Between the trimmed V and J ends, which lost 3 bases and 8 bases, there was a span of 19 bases. The CDR3 covers 16 residues. In germline, CDR1 is LGHDT, CDR2 YNNKEL (reference sequence). CDR3 region: CASSHPIQASREKLFF. DNA for the CDR3: TGTGCCAGCAGCCACCCTATACAGGCCTCTAGGGAAAAACTGTTTTTT.

There are a few counts of this clone. CDR3 region: CASSLGAGDEKLFF. The CDR3, as DNA: TGTGCCAGCAGCCTAGGGGCAGGAGATGAAAAACTGTTTTTT. J is TRBJ1-4 and V is TRBV2; maybe TRBD1 (5 bases). Germline V gene lookup returns CDR1 SNHLY and CDR2 FYNNEI. V was pared by 6 bases and J by 6 bases, with 14 bases between. The CDR3 is made up of 14 amino acids.

V usage is TRBV6-5 and J usage is TRBJ1-5; D gene ambiguous. From germline, CDR1 is MNHEY and CDR2 SVGAGI. The CDR3 is 13 residues long. V was shortened by 6 bases and J by 5 bases, with 11 bases between the two germline ends. This chain's CDR3 is CASSAEGDQPQHF. As DNA, the CDR3 is TGTGCCAGCAGCGCTGAAGGAGATCAGCCCCAGCATTTT.

This chain joins TRBV11-2 and TRBJ2-2; 7 bases agree with TRBD2. The CDR3 length is 15 residues. CDR1 and CDR2 (germline): SGHAT, FQNNGV. V gave up 3 bases and J gave up 6 bases; unmatched junction bases: 7. The CDR3 DNA reads TGTGCCAGCAGCTTTGGCGGGAGTGCGGCCGGGGAGCTGTTTTTT. Residues: CASSFGGSAAGELFF.

This clone was recorded a few times. The chain employs TRBV19 and TRBJ1-5; D is undetermined. In germline, CDR1 is LNHDA, CDR2 SQIVND (reference sequence). V was trimmed by 8 bases and J by 4 bases, leaving 15 bases between them. This CDR3 is built from 14 residues. This CDR3 reads CASSYREPNQPQHF. The CDR3 DNA reads as TGTGCCAGTTCCTACCGGGAACCGAATCAGCCCCAGCATTTT.

The chain joins TRBV24-1 to TRBJ2-3, with 10 bases that match TRBD1. CDR3 length: 15 amino acids. J gave up 2 bases and V 8 bases, and 6 bases lay outside the gene matches. CDR1 is KGHDR, CDR2 SFDVKD, per germline. This CDR3 reads CATTSDRGDTDTQYF. In nucleotides, the CDR3 is TGTGCCACCACCTCGGACAGGGGGGACACAGATACGCAGTATTTT.

This clone was seen once. The CDR3 DNA is TGTGCCAGCAGCGTGTTGGCAGGGGTAATCAATGAGCAGTTCTTC. Translating it yields CASSVLAGVINEQFF. The J gene is TRBJ2-1, the V gene TRBV9; possibly TRBD1 for D (6 bases). CDR3 length: 15 residues. V gave up 2 bases and J gave up 6 bases, with 15 bases separating them. In germline, CDR1 is SGDLS, CDR2 YYNGEE.

This clone was detected only once. The gene calls are TRBV10-3 and TRBJ2-4; unclear D gene. The ends were cut back, 2 bases at V and 0 bases at J, with 11 bases in the middle. The CDR3 sequence is 16 residues long. Germline CDR1 and CDR2: ENHRY and SYGVKD. The CDR3 reads CAISERDTLAKNIQYF. The CDR3 DNA sequence: TGTGCCATCAGTGAGAGAGACACCCTAGCCAAAAACATTCAGTACTTC.

This clone was seen only once. V and J are TRBV5-1 and TRBJ2-5, with TRBD1 identical over 7 bases. Germline loops: CDR1 SGHRS, CDR2 YFSETQ. This CDR3 has 13 amino acids. The V gene end was trimmed by 4 bases and the J gene end by 7 bases; junction bases not matched to a gene: 7. DNA of the CDR3: TGCGCCAGCAGCACAACAGGGGCGGGGACCCAGTACTTC. It yields the protein CASSTTGAGTQYF.

The chain joins TRBV29-1 to TRBJ2-7, with D maybe TRBD1 (6 bases). The CDR3 is 11 amino acids. Germline V lookup: CDR1 SQVTM, CDR2 ANQGSEA. Trimming removed 5 bases at V and 3 bases at J, with 8 bases between. The CDR3 bases are TGCAGCGTTCAGGACAGCTACGAGCAGTACGTC. Protein product: CSVQDSYEQYV.

The chain is built from TRBV6-6 and TRBJ2-7; 7 bases align to TRBD1. Germline trimming cut 0 bases from V and 4 bases from J; bases unmatched to any gene: 3. The CDR3 sequence is 14 residues long. Looked up from germline, CDR1 is MNHNY and CDR2 is SVGAGI (reference sequence). CDR3 DNA: TGTGCCAGCAGTTACTCAGGGACAGCGTACGAGCAGTACGTC. Translating it yields CASSYSGTAYEQYV.

Many counts were recorded for this clone. The chain has TRBV2 and TRBJ2-1; D might be TRBD1 (7 bases). The CDR3 length is 16 residues. Trimming left V 3 bases short and J 2 bases short, with 14 bases between. Germline assignment: CDR1 SNHLY and CDR2 FYNNEI. The CDR3 DNA follows: TGTGCCAGCAGTGAGGAGGGGCAGGGGGCCTACAATGAGCAGTTCTTC. The encoded protein is CASSEEGQGAYNEQFF.

The J gene is TRBJ1-6, the V gene TRBV14; D call uncertain. CDR1 is SGHDN, CDR2 FVKESK, per germline. This CDR3 contains 17 residues. With 4 bases removed from V and 0 bases from J, the gap between germline ends came to 13 bases. The DNA for the CDR3 is TGTGCCAGCAGCCCCCTCGGGGTTAGCTCCTATAATTCACCCCTCCACTTT. Translation gives CASSPLGVSSYNSPLHF.

The chain has TRBV4-3 and TRBJ2-3; 14 nucleotides match TRBD2. With 1 base clipped from V and 6 bases from J, the junction kept 3 bases outside the gene matches. Germline V lookup: CDR1 LGHNA, CDR2 YSLEER. This CDR3 spans 16 amino acids. CDR3 DNA sequence: TGCGCCAGCAGCCAAGTGACTAGCGGGGGGGCTGATACGCAGTATTTT. The encoded protein is CASSQVTSGGADTQYF.

The gene calls are TRBV18 and TRBJ2-1; D remains unclear. Germline values: CDR1 KGHSH, CDR2 LQKENI. Trimming left V 3 bases short and J 5 bases short, with 14 bases between. This CDR3 comprises 15 residues. CDR3 sequence: CASSPLGPADNEQFF. The CDR3 DNA sequence: TGTGCCAGCTCACCCCTAGGCCCCGCCGACAATGAGCAGTTCTTC. The whole variable domain, filled in from reference TRBV18 and TRBJ2-1, reads NAGVMQNPRHLVRRRGQEARLRCSPMKGHSHVYWYRQLPEEGLKFMVYLQKENIIDESGMPKERFSAEFPKEGPSILRIQQVVRGDSAAYFCASSPLGPADNEQFFGPGTRLTVL.

V and J are TRBV5-1 and TRBJ2-2; a weak D match, TRBD2 (5 bases). This CDR3 is built from 16 residues. V dropped 4 bases and J dropped 4 bases, with 17 bases sitting between them. Per the germline V gene, CDR1 is SGHRS and CDR2 is YFSETQ. The CDR3 loop is CASSPRGAETTGELFF. In DNA form, the CDR3 reads TGCGCCAGCAGCCCCCGAGGAGCGGAGACCACCGGGGAGCTGTTTTTT.

This sequence joins TRBV19 and TRBJ2-7; the match to TRBD1 covers 10 bases. CDR1 is LNHDA, CDR2 SQIVND, per germline (reference sequence). This CDR3 has 15 residues. V lost 1 base to trimming and J lost 3 bases; unmatched junction nucleotides: 3. The DNA of the CDR3 is TGTGCCAGTAGTATAGGGGGACAGGGGCGCTACGAGCAGTACTTC. This gives the protein CASSIGGQGRYEQYF.

This chain links TRBV7-2 with TRBJ2-1; tentatively, D is TRBD2 (6 bases). Germline assignment: CDR1 SGHTA and CDR2 FQGNSA. Trimming removed 3 bases at V and 5 bases at J, with 14 bases between. This CDR3 has 15 amino acids. The CDR3 nucleotides are TGTGCCAGCAGCTTCCCAACGGGGGAGCACAATGAGCAGTTCTTC. It translates to CASSFPTGEHNEQFF. The full variable domain, rest sourced from reference TRBV7-2 and TRBJ2-1, is GAGVSQSPSNKVTEKGKDVELRCDPISGHTALYWYRQSLGQGLEFLIYFQGNSAPDKSGLPSDRFSAERTGGSVSTLTIQRTQQEDSAVYLCASSFPTGEHNEQFFGPGTRLTVL.

This clone was detected a few times. This chain links TRBV2 with TRBJ1-2, with D possibly TRBD1 on 5 matching bases. Trimming cost V 7 bases and J 6 bases, with 15 bases left between them. CDR3 length: 13 residues. Per the germline V gene, CDR1 is SNHLY and CDR2 is FYNNEI. The DNA of the CDR3 is TGTGCCAGCACCGAAGGGGCCGCAGATGGCTACACCTTC. Encoded protein: CASTEGAADGYTF.

This clone was observed a handful of times. Compared with germline, one end of the junction differs, possibly owing to a read error. The V and J genes are TRBV10-1 and TRBJ2-2, with TRBD1 matching 9 bases. This CDR3 is 18 amino acids long. Germline V gene lookup returns CDR1 WNHNN and CDR2 SYGVQD (reference sequence). The CDR3 protein is CASSNRGLRLYEHRGAVF. CDR3 nucleotides: TGCGCCAGCAGCAACAGGGGGCTCCGTCTGTACGAACACCGGGGAGCTGTTTTT.